A selection of T cell receptor beta chains follows, all from one sample in a study of tumor-infiltrating lymphocytes in primary liver carcinoma. TCRdb itself ran the multiplex PCR reads through MiXCR, one entry per CDR3 protein. The profile covers a few hundred thousand distinct CDR3 sequences, with nearly 60% appearing a single time and 15% to 20% taken by the ten largest. Specimen: peripheral blood. These receptors all stem from a woman in her 30s with primary liver carcinoma and hepatitis B virus infection. The CDR3 runs from the conserved cysteine through the conserved F or W. The order of the fields is V gene, D gene, J gene, clone size, CDR3 DNA, CDR3 protein. D genes are given only for firm matches. The listing skips clone size in some rows; elsewhere it reads once, few, many or a size class.

V gene: TRBV7-8; D gene: .; J gene: TRBJ1-4; clone size: few; CDR3 DNA: TGTGCCAGCAGCATACTAGGGACGGATGAAAAACTGTTTTTT; CDR3 protein: CASSILGTDEKLFF
V gene: TRBV19; D gene: .; J gene: TRBJ1-1; clone size: .; CDR3 DNA: TGTGCCAGTACCTCGGGACGGGGGAACACTGAAGCTTTCTTT; CDR3 protein: CASTSGRGNTEAFF
V gene: TRBV11-3; D gene: .; J gene: TRBJ1-2; clone size: many; CDR3 DNA: TGTGCCAGCAGCTTAGATGCAGCAACTCGTGGCTACACCTTC; CDR3 protein: CASSLDAATRGYTF
V gene: TRBV28; D gene: .; J gene: TRBJ2-3; clone size: .; CDR3 DNA: TGTGCCAGCAGTTTATTAGACGGCTCAGATACGCAGTATTTT; CDR3 protein: CASSLLDGSDTQYF
V gene: TRBV10-3; D gene: .; J gene: TRBJ2-7; clone size: many; CDR3 DNA: TGTGCCATCAGGGAGAACTACGAGCAGTACTTC; CDR3 protein: CAIRENYEQYF
V gene: TRBV10-3; D gene: .; J gene: TRBJ2-7; clone size: few; CDR3 DNA: TGTGCCATCAGTGATAGACTACTCAGCTCCTACGAGCAGTACTTC; CDR3 protein: CAISDRLLSSYEQYF
V gene: TRBV7-9; D gene: .; J gene: TRBJ1-2; clone size: few; CDR3 DNA: TGTGCCAGCAGTCGCGTCGGGAGCGATGGCTACACCTTC; CDR3 protein: CASSRVGSDGYTF
V gene: TRBV11-2; D gene: .; J gene: TRBJ2-1; clone size: .; CDR3 DNA: TGTGCTAGCAGCCCCGAGGGGTCCTACACTGAGCAGTTCTTC; CDR3 protein: CASSPEGSYTEQFF
V gene: TRBV6-5; D gene: .; J gene: TRBJ1-5; clone size: many; CDR3 DNA: TGTGCCAGCAGTCCCAGTTCCACTCAGCCCCAGCATTTT; CDR3 protein: CASSPSSTQPQHF
V gene: TRBV29-1; D gene: .; J gene: TRBJ1-4; clone size: .; CDR3 DNA: TGCAGCGTTCCTGGACTGGGAGGTGGAAAACTGCTTTTT; CDR3 protein: CSVPGLGGGKLLF
V gene: TRBV29-1; D gene: TRBD2; J gene: TRBJ2-1; clone size: many; CDR3 DNA: TGCAGCGTTGAAGAGGGTCGACGGGCTAGCGGGTGGGGACATGAGCAGTTCTTC; CDR3 protein: CSVEEGRRASGWGHEQFF
V gene: TRBV12-3/TRBV12-4; D gene: TRBD2; J gene: TRBJ2-1; clone size: .; CDR3 DNA: TGTGCCAGCAGTCCCATCTCTAGCGGGAGAGGGAATGAGCTGTTCTTC; CDR3 protein: CASSPISSGRGNELFF
V gene: TRBV12-3/TRBV12-4; D gene: .; J gene: TRBJ2-5; clone size: .; CDR3 DNA: TGTACCAGTAGCACCTACCCAGGGAGCGAAGAGACCCACTACTTC; CDR3 protein: CTSSTYPGSEETHYF
V gene: TRBV30; D gene: TRBD2; J gene: TRBJ2-1; clone size: once; CDR3 DNA: TGTGCCTGGAGCCTCACGGGGCGGGAGGGCCGCAATGAGCAGTTCTTC; CDR3 protein: CAWSLTGREGRNEQFF
V gene: TRBV7-9; D gene: .; J gene: TRBJ1-2; clone size: few; CDR3 DNA: TGTGCTAGCACTCCGGGCAGCTATGGCTATACCTTC; CDR3 protein: CASTPGSYGYTF
V gene: TRBV5-6; D gene: TRBD2; J gene: TRBJ2-1; clone size: .; CDR3 DNA: TGTGCCAGCAGCCTGCGGACTAGCGGGAGGGCCCCCTACAATGAGCAGTCCTTC; CDR3 protein: CASSLRTSGRAPYNEQSF
V gene: TRBV6-2/TRBV6-3; D gene: .; J gene: TRBJ1-5; clone size: .; CDR3 DNA: TGTGCCAGCAGTTACCTGGGACACGGGAATCAGCCCCAGCATTTT; CDR3 protein: CASSYLGHGNQPQHF
V gene: TRBV4-1; D gene: .; J gene: TRBJ2-1; clone size: .; CDR3 DNA: TGCGCCAGCAGCCAAGGTGGGAGGACCGACAATGAGCAGTTCTTC; CDR3 protein: CASSQGGRTDNEQFF
V gene: TRBV29-1; D gene: .; J gene: TRBJ1-1; clone size: medium-sized; CDR3 DNA: TGCAGCGGGACGGGACACTTGAACACTGAAGCTTTCTTT; CDR3 protein: CSGTGHLNTEAFF
V gene: TRBV6-5; D gene: TRBD2; J gene: TRBJ2-5; clone size: .; CDR3 DNA: TGTACCAGCAGTAACTTAGCGGGAGAGACGCAGTACTTC; CDR3 protein: CTSSNLAGETQYF
V gene: TRBV6-2/TRBV6-3; D gene: .; J gene: TRBJ1-5; clone size: few; CDR3 DNA: TGTGCCAGCAGTTACCACTACAGGGCCGGCAATCAGCCCCAGCATTTT; CDR3 protein: CASSYHYRAGNQPQHF
V gene: TRBV5-1; D gene: TRBD1; J gene: TRBJ2-7; clone size: .; CDR3 DNA: TGCGCCAGCAGCGTACACCAGGGGGTGGGCGAGCAGTACTTC; CDR3 protein: CASSVHQGVGEQYF
V gene: TRBV9; D gene: .; J gene: TRBJ1-2; clone size: .; CDR3 DNA: TGTGCCAGCAGCGCTTCGACAGGCGAATCCTATGGCTACACCTTC; CDR3 protein: CASSASTGESYGYTF
V gene: TRBV6-5; D gene: .; J gene: TRBJ2-7; clone size: many; CDR3 DNA: TGTGCCAGCAGTTACTCGTGGGGCTACGAGCAGTACTTC; CDR3 protein: CASSYSWGYEQYF
V gene: TRBV12-3/TRBV12-4; D gene: .; J gene: TRBJ2-5; clone size: many; CDR3 DNA: TGTGCCAGCAGAGACGTGGACAGACGGCAAGAGACCCAGTACTTC; CDR3 protein: CASRDVDRRQETQYF
V gene: TRBV28; D gene: .; J gene: TRBJ2-7; clone size: once; CDR3 DNA: TGTGCCAACAGTTTCACGTGGGGAAAAACGCTATACGAGCAGTACTTC; CDR3 protein: CANSFTWGKTLYEQYF
V gene: TRBV12-3/TRBV12-4; D gene: TRBD2; J gene: TRBJ2-6; clone size: few; CDR3 DNA: TGTGCCAGCAGATCTAGCGGGATCGGTGGGGCCAACGTCCTGACTTTC; CDR3 protein: CASRSSGIGGANVLTF
V gene: TRBV6-5; D gene: TRBD1; J gene: TRBJ2-1; clone size: .; CDR3 DNA: TGTGCCAGCAGTTTCCAACAGGGGGCCAATGAGCAGTTCTTC; CDR3 protein: CASSFQQGANEQFF
V gene: TRBV7-9; D gene: .; J gene: TRBJ2-7; clone size: .; CDR3 DNA: TGTGCCAGCAGCTCAGGGAACCACTACGAGCAGTACTTC; CDR3 protein: CASSSGNHYEQYF
V gene: TRBV5-4; D gene: TRBD2; J gene: TRBJ2-2; clone size: .; CDR3 DNA: TGTGCCAGCAGCTTTGACAGCGGGAGAAAGAACACCGGGGAGCTGTTTTTT; CDR3 protein: CASSFDSGRKNTGELFF
V gene: TRBV11-1; D gene: TRBD2; J gene: TRBJ2-1; clone size: once; CDR3 DNA: TGTGCCGGCAGCTTAGGATTGGACGGGAGGGCCTTCGTTGAGCAGTTCTTC; CDR3 protein: CAGSLGLDGRAFVEQFF
V gene: TRBV7-9; D gene: .; J gene: TRBJ1-4; clone size: .; CDR3 DNA: TGTGCCAGCAGCTCTGACAGCTTCGCAAATCACCCACCCGATGTTTTTCATTTT; CDR3 protein: CASSSDSFANHPPDVFHF
V gene: TRBV25-1; D gene: .; J gene: TRBJ2-1; clone size: .; CDR3 DNA: TGTGCCAGCAGTGAGTTCGGTGATAATGAGCAGTTCTTC; CDR3 protein: CASSEFGDNEQFF
V gene: TRBV7-8; D gene: TRBD1; J gene: TRBJ2-5; clone size: .; CDR3 DNA: TGTGCCAACAGCTTACCCGGGACAGTTCAAGAGACCCAGTACTTC; CDR3 protein: CANSLPGTVQETQYF
V gene: TRBV29-1; D gene: TRBD2; J gene: TRBJ2-4; clone size: .; CDR3 DNA: TGCAGCGTTGTGTTTGGTAGCGGGGGGGACGCCAAAAGCATTCAGTACTTC; CDR3 protein: CSVVFGSGGDAKSIQYF
V gene: TRBV12-3/TRBV12-4; D gene: .; J gene: TRBJ1-5; clone size: .; CDR3 DNA: TGTGCCAGCACTTGGGACTATAGCAATCAGCCCCAGCATTTT; CDR3 protein: CASTWDYSNQPQHF
V gene: TRBV28; D gene: TRBD1; J gene: TRBJ2-1; clone size: .; CDR3 DNA: TGTGCCAGCACAGGGGGATTTTTCAATGAGCAGTTCTTC; CDR3 protein: CASTGGFFNEQFF
V gene: TRBV28; D gene: TRBD1; J gene: TRBJ2-7; clone size: .; CDR3 DNA: TGTGCCAGCAGTTTACCAGGGGGCCTTAACTACGAGCAGTACTTC; CDR3 protein: CASSLPGGLNYEQYF
V gene: TRBV30; D gene: TRBD1; J gene: TRBJ2-4; clone size: .; CDR3 DNA: TGTGCCTGGAATGGAGGACAGGGGGCCCCCCAACTAGCCAAAAACATTCAGTACTTC; CDR3 protein: CAWNGGQGAPQLAKNIQYF
V gene: TRBV29-1; D gene: .; J gene: TRBJ2-7; clone size: many; CDR3 DNA: TGCAGCGCCCGGGACACCCTCTCCTACGAGCAGTACTTC; CDR3 protein: CSARDTLSYEQYF
V gene: TRBV4-1; D gene: .; J gene: TRBJ2-1; clone size: many; CDR3 DNA: TGCGCCAGCAGCCAAGAACTGCGGGATGTTAAGAATGAGCAGTTCTTC; CDR3 protein: CASSQELRDVKNEQFF
V gene: TRBV12-3/TRBV12-4; D gene: .; J gene: TRBJ1-5; clone size: many; CDR3 DNA: TGTGCCAGCAGTTTCGGAGCAGGGAATCAGCCCCAGCATTTT; CDR3 protein: CASSFGAGNQPQHF
V gene: TRBV12-3/TRBV12-4; D gene: .; J gene: TRBJ2-5; clone size: .; CDR3 DNA: TGTGCCAGCAGTCTCGGACAGAAAGAGACCCAGTACTTC; CDR3 protein: CASSLGQKETQYF
V gene: TRBV12-3/TRBV12-4; D gene: TRBD2; J gene: TRBJ2-5; clone size: few; CDR3 DNA: TGTGCCAGCAGTTTGACCCTACTAGCGGGGACCCAAGAGACCCAGTACTTC; CDR3 protein: CASSLTLLAGTQETQYF
V gene: TRBV11-2; D gene: TRBD2; J gene: TRBJ2-5; clone size: .; CDR3 DNA: TGTGCCAGCAGCTTAGGCCCACTAGCGGGAGAACAAGAGACCCAGTGCTTT; CDR3 protein: CASSLGPLAGEQETQCF
V gene: TRBV11-2; D gene: .; J gene: TRBJ2-1; clone size: .; CDR3 DNA: TGTGCCAGCAGTTTACAACTAGCAGGAGATGAGCAGCTCTTC; CDR3 protein: CASSLQLAGDEQLF
V gene: TRBV6-5; D gene: .; J gene: TRBJ1-1; clone size: .; CDR3 DNA: TGTGCCAGCAGTCCCGATTGGGGACCGAGGAACACTGAAGCTTTCTTT; CDR3 protein: CASSPDWGPRNTEAFF
V gene: TRBV4-2; D gene: TRBD2; J gene: TRBJ2-1; clone size: .; CDR3 DNA: TGTGCCAGTAGCCTCGGGGCTAGCGGGAGGGCCGAGGTGAATGAGCAGTTCTTC; CDR3 protein: CASSLGASGRAEVNEQFF
V gene: TRBV10-3; D gene: .; J gene: TRBJ1-1; clone size: many; CDR3 DNA: TGTGCCATCAGTGCTCAGGGCTTGAACACTGAAGCTTTCTTT; CDR3 protein: CAISAQGLNTEAFF
V gene: TRBV11-2; D gene: TRBD2; J gene: TRBJ2-2; clone size: many; CDR3 DNA: TGTGCCAGCAGCTTAGGACTAGCACGTACCGGGGAGCTGTTTTTT; CDR3 protein: CASSLGLARTGELFF
V gene: TRBV14; D gene: TRBD2; J gene: TRBJ2-2; clone size: few; CDR3 DNA: TGTGCCAGCAGCCTACTAGCGCAAGGGGAGCTGTTTTTT; CDR3 protein: CASSLLAQGELFF
V gene: TRBV20-1; D gene: TRBD2; J gene: TRBJ2-7; clone size: once; CDR3 DNA: TGCAGTGCTAGAGAGGGACTAGCTGTCTTCTACGAGCAGTACTTC; CDR3 protein: CSAREGLAVFYEQYF
V gene: TRBV6-6; D gene: TRBD1; J gene: TRBJ1-2; clone size: many; CDR3 DNA: TGTGCCAGCAGTTCGTCGGGCGACAGGGCGGGTGGCTACACCTTC; CDR3 protein: CASSSSGDRAGGYTF
V gene: TRBV6-1; D gene: .; J gene: TRBJ2-7; clone size: .; CDR3 DNA: TGTGCCAGCAGTGCCTGGACAGATTCTAGACAGTACTTC; CDR3 protein: CASSAWTDSRQYF